The 29 T cell receptor beta chains listed next were all sequenced from one sample in a study of blood T cells in healthy people across ages. A second roughly 7 to 11 cycle PCR used barcoded and J-beta primers. TCRdb fed the 5' RACE reads into MiXCR, producing one record per CDR3 protein. The repertoire includes hundreds of thousands of distinct CDR3 sequences, 32% of them detected once, and over 15% sits in the top ten. The specimen was blood. All receptors come from a woman aged 80 or over in good health.

The sample holds many counts of this clonotype. This sequence joins TRBV12-3 or TRBV12-4 and TRBJ1-1; perhaps TRBD1 as D (5 bases). This CDR3 contains 15 residues. Trimming cost V 1 base and J 0 bases, with 9 bases left between them. CDR3 amino acids: CASSLGRGMNTEAFF. The DNA of the CDR3 is TGTGCCAGCAGTTTAGGTAGGGGAATGAACACTGAAGCTTTCTTT.

The chain joins TRBV4-2 to TRBJ1-4, with a possible D match to TRBD1 (6 bases). V gave up 0 bases and J gave up 4 bases, with 12 bases separating them. The CDR3 runs 16 residues. The germline V gene encodes CDR1 LGHNA and CDR2 YNFKEQ. The DNA of the CDR3 is TGTGCCAGCAGCCAAGAGGGAGGACAGTTTAATGAAAAACTGTTTTTT. Translated: CASSQEGGQFNEKLFF.

This chain uses TRBV20-1 with TRBJ1-5, with D tentatively TRBD1 (6 bases). From germline, CDR1 is DFQATT and CDR2 SNEGSKA (reference sequence). Trimming removed 0 bases at V and 7 bases at J, with 22 bases between. The CDR3 extends over 17 amino acids. CDR3 nucleotides: TGCAGTGCTAGAGATCGGGCCGGGGGGCAGGGGAGACAGCCCCAGCATTTT. Translating it yields CSARDRAGGQGRQPQHF.

The chain has TRBV7-2 and TRBJ2-7; either TRBD1 or TRBD2 may supply D (5 bases each). The CDR3 is 15 residues long. The V end was cut by 5 bases, the J end by 2 bases, with 16 bases between. Per germline, CDR1 SGHTA and CDR2 FQGNSA. CDR3 DNA sequence: TGTGCCAGCAGCCAGCGGCCAGGGCGGACCTACGAGCAGTACTTC. Its protein is CASSQRPGRTYEQYF. Full variable domain (rest looked up from reference TRBV7-2 and TRBJ2-7): GAGVSQSPSNKVTEKGKDVELRCDPISGHTALYWYRQSLGQGLEFLIYFQGNSAPDKSGLPSDRFSAERTGGSVSTLTIQRTQQEDSAVYLCASSQRPGRTYEQYFGPGTRLTVT.

The rearrangement links TRBV12-3 or TRBV12-4 to TRBJ1-1; no reliable D call. V dropped 4 bases and J dropped 1 base, with 7 bases sitting between them. CDR3 length: 13 residues. In DNA, the CDR3 is TGTGCCAGCAGTTCCATCGGGAACACTGAAGCTTTCTTT. Translating gives CASSSIGNTEAFF.

This clonotype was counted ten times or more. The chain recombines TRBV5-1 with TRBJ2-7; D is ambiguous. The CDR3 covers 13 residues. V lost 0 bases, J lost 6 bases, and 10 bases lay in between. Germline CDR1 and CDR2: SGHRS and YFSETQ. The CDR3, as DNA: TGCGCCAGCAGCTTGGGGGCAGCTCCCGAGCAGTACTTC. This encodes CASSLGAAPEQYF.

This clonotype came up once. A much more abundant neighbour one base away suggests this may be a read error. The chain combines TRBV11-2 with TRBJ2-5, with D possibly TRBD1 on 5 matching bases. The CDR3 extends over 15 amino acids. Germline assignment: CDR1 SGHAT and CDR2 FQNNGV. This CDR3 is CTSSLEKGLQETQYF. For the CDR3, the DNA is TGTACCAGCAGCTTAGAAAAGGGGCTCCAAGAGACCCAGTACTTC.

This clonotype was counted at least ten times. The V and J genes are TRBV12-3 or TRBV12-4 and TRBJ1-1; no reliable D call. The germline V and J ends were trimmed by 6 bases and 7 bases, with 9 bases remaining between them. CDR3 size: 11 residues. CDR3 region: CASSPGLEAFF. In DNA, the CDR3 is TGTGCCAGCAGCCCGGGCCTTGAAGCTTTCTTT.

This clonotype was seen ten or more times. The chain joins TRBV5-5 to TRBJ2-1; 7 nucleotides match TRBD1. V lost 4 bases, J lost 10 bases, and 11 bases stayed unmatched. The CDR3 has 14 amino acids. The germline V gene encodes CDR1 SGHKS and CDR2 YYEKEE (reference sequence). The CDR3 nucleotides are TGTGCCAGCAGCATAAGAGACAGGGTTACGGAGCAGTTCTTC. It yields the protein CASSIRDRVTEQFF.

This clonotype was seen ten or more times. The chain joins TRBV3-1 to TRBJ2-1, with 8 bases fitting TRBD2. CDR1 LGHDT and CDR2 YNNKEL come from the germline V gene (reference sequence). The J segment lost 4 bases and the V segment lost 0 bases, leaving 11 bases of the junction unmatched. CDR3 size: 18 residues. Here the CDR3 reads CASSQDLPGGGQYNEQFF. The CDR3, as DNA: TGTGCCAGCAGCCAAGACCTGCCGGGCGGGGGGCAATACAATGAGCAGTTCTTC.

About this clonotype itself: A much larger clone differs from this one at a single base, so this may be a read error. The conserved phenylalanine or tryptophan normally closing the CDR3 is absent here, so this likely arose from a read error. The gene calls are TRBV6-5 and TRBJ1-2; D is possibly TRBD1 (6 bases). The length of the CDR3 is 12 residues. Trimming stripped 6 bases from V and 7 bases from J, with 12 bases between. In germline, CDR1 is MNHEY, CDR2 SVGAGI. Here the CDR3 reads CASRDSVAGYTC. The CDR3 region has the DNA TGTGCCAGCAGGGACAGCGTGGCTGGCTACACCTGC.

A remark on this clonotype: At one end the junction does not follow the germline gene, possibly because of a read error. V gene TRBV28 combines with J gene TRBJ2-1; possibly TRBD2 for D (6 bases). The CDR3 contains 16 residues. In germline, CDR1 is MDHEN, CDR2 SYDVKM. In DNA form, the CDR3 reads TGTGCCGGCACCCTAGGGCCGGGACTCCCGGGCAATGGGCAGTTCTTC. It specifies CAGTLGPGLPGNGQFF.

On this clonotype itself: This sequence may be a read error, since a much larger clone differs from it by one base. The chain couples TRBV20-1 to TRBJ1-2; D is unclear. Trimming took 8 bases from V and 3 from J, leaving 19 bases between them. The CDR3 covers 14 residues. Germline V gene lookup returns CDR1 DFQATT and CDR2 SNEGSKA (reference sequence). The CDR3 DNA is TGCAGTTTTAAAGGGCTGGGGAAGCACTATGGCTACACCTTC. Amino acids: CSFKGLGKHYGYTF.

This clonotype was seen ten or more times. V gene TRBV29-1 combines with J gene TRBJ1-2, with 9 bases lining up with TRBD1. Germline-derived CDR1 and CDR2 are SQVTM and ANQGSEA. V lost 5 bases, J lost 4 bases, and 5 bases stayed unmatched. The CDR3 totals 13 residues. This CDR3 is CSVRDREPYGYTF. The CDR3 bases are TGCAGCGTTAGGGACAGGGAGCCCTATGGCTACACCTTC.

Ten or more counts support this clonotype. J is TRBJ2-7 and V is TRBV20-1, with a weak D call TRBD2 (5 bases). CDR1 DFQATT and CDR2 SNEGSKA come from the germline V gene (reference sequence). This CDR3 is built from 15 residues. The V end was cut by 0 bases, the J end by 0 bases, with 12 bases between. The CDR3 nucleotides read TGCAGTGCTAGAGATCCCAGCGGTCCCTCCTACGAGCAGTACTTC. Protein product: CSARDPSGPSYEQYF.

The V call is TRBV30, the J call TRBJ2-5, with 8 bases identical to TRBD2. The germline V gene encodes CDR1 GTSNPN and CDR2 SVGIG (reference sequence). The CDR3 is 16 amino acids. V lost 5 bases to trimming and J lost 1 base; unmatched junction nucleotides: 12. The CDR3, as DNA: TGTGCCTGGGCGAGATCCCTCCGGGGGGGCCAAGAGACCCAGTACTTC. It yields the protein CAWARSLRGGQETQYF.

This clonotype has ten or more counts. The CDR3 DNA reads TGTGCCAGTAGCTACCAGACAGGGGGCTGGTACGAGCAGTACTTC. Its translation: CASSYQTGGWYEQYF. The V call is TRBV19, the J call TRBJ2-7; 10 bases are a match to TRBD1. Germline trimming cut 6 bases from V and 4 bases from J; bases unmatched to any gene: 9. The germline gives CDR1 LNHDA, CDR2 SQIVND (reference sequence). The CDR3 totals 15 residues.

This clonotype was detected ten times or more. The chain joins TRBV5-1 to TRBJ2-3; D unresolved. V lost 0 bases to trimming and J lost 3 bases, with 11 bases between them. This CDR3 is 15 amino acids long. The germline V gene has CDR1 SGHRS and CDR2 YFSETQ. CDR3 DNA sequence: TGCGCCAGCAGCTTGGCCACGGTATCGACAGATACGCAGTATTTT. Translating gives CASSLATVSTDTQYF.

The sample holds many counts of this clonotype. The V call is TRBV6-6, the J call TRBJ2-7, with D hard to call. V was pared by 10 bases and J by 4 bases, with 17 bases between. CDR3 length equals 13 residues. Per germline, CDR1 MNHNY and CDR2 SVGAGI (reference sequence). The CDR3 here is CATSPGTNYEQYF. The CDR3, as DNA: TGTGCCACCTCACCCGGAACGAATTACGAGCAGTACTTC.

This clonotype was seen a few times. The J gene is TRBJ1-5, the V gene TRBV28; 9 bases agree with TRBD1. Germline assignment: CDR1 MDHEN and CDR2 SYDVKM. This CDR3 has 15 residues. V lost 7 bases and J lost 3; bases outside the gene matches: 7. The CDR3 nucleotides read TGTGCCAGCACCTGGGGGACAGGGAACAATCAGCCCCAGCATTTT. This encodes CASTWGTGNNQPQHF.

As concerns this clonotype: This may be a read error: a much more frequent sequence differs by one nucleotide. The chain is built from TRBV5-1 and TRBJ1-2, with TRBD1 matching 8 bases. Per the germline V gene, CDR1 is SGHRS and CDR2 is YFSETQ. J gave up 7 bases and V 4 bases, and 12 bases lay outside the gene matches. The CDR3 extends over 15 amino acids. CDR3 residues: CASSTGQGIPPGYTF. The CDR3 region has the DNA TGCGCCAGCAGCACCGGACAGGGCATCCCACCTGGCTACACCTTC.

At least ten counts were recorded for this clonotype. The rearrangement joins TRBV5-1 to TRBJ2-3; the match to TRBD2 covers 14 bases. Trimming cost V 3 bases and J 1 base; bases outside gene matches: 7. Germline V gene lookup returns CDR1 SGHRS and CDR2 YFSETQ. CDR3 size: 18 residues. CDR3 amino acids: CASSSGLAGGGGTDTQYF. In DNA, the CDR3 is TGCGCCAGCAGCTCAGGACTAGCGGGGGGAGGAGGCACAGATACGCAGTATTTT.

This clonotype was recorded many times. The V call is TRBV6-5, the J call TRBJ2-7; D unresolved. Germline CDR1 reads MNHEY; CDR2 reads SVGAGI. V shed 5 bases and J shed 5 bases, with 13 bases lying between them. The CDR3 is made up of 13 amino acids. CDR3 residues: CASSTPGSHEQYF. The CDR3 region has the DNA TGTGCCAGCAGTACCCCGGGTTCACACGAGCAGTACTTC.

With respect to this clonotype: A read error may be the cause here, since a much bigger clone is one base away. J is TRBJ1-2 and V is TRBV29-1; D uncertain. V lost 4 bases and J 5 bases, leaving 11 bases between the germline ends. This CDR3 comprises 12 residues. CDR1 SQVTM and CDR2 ANQGSEA come from the germline V gene. The CDR3 coding sequence is TGCAGCGTTGGCTCGGCCGATTATGGCTACACCTTC. This gives the protein CSVGSADYGYTF.

This clonotype was recorded at least ten times. The chain recombines TRBV2 with TRBJ2-6; weak D call: TRBD2 (6 bases). V dropped 2 bases and J dropped 0 bases, with 14 bases sitting between them. Germline values: CDR1 SNHLY, CDR2 FYNNEI. The CDR3 extends over 18 amino acids. The CDR3 DNA follows: TGTGCCAGCAGTGAAAATTTTGCGGGGATCTCTGGGGCCAACGTCCTGACTTTC. Protein: CASSENFAGISGANVLTF. The whole variable domain, filled in from reference TRBV2 and TRBJ2-6, reads EPEVTQTPSHQVTQMGQEVILRCVPISNHLYFYWYRQILGQKVEFLVSFYNNEISEKSEIFDDQFSVERPDGSNFTLKIRSTKLEDSAMYFCASSENFAGISGANVLTFGAGSRLTVL.

This clonotype was picked up many times. J is TRBJ2-1 and V is TRBV12-5; no reliable D call. V shed 0 bases and J shed 10 bases, with 4 bases lying between them. CDR1 and CDR2 from the germline V gene are LGHNT and FRNRAP. This CDR3 has 11 residues. CDR3 protein: CASGLVAEQFF. The DNA of the CDR3 is TGTGCTAGTGGTTTGGTAGCAGAGCAGTTCTTC.

The CDR3: CASSLQTGEGNTIYF. In DNA, the CDR3 is TGTGCCAGCAGCTTACAAACCGGGGAGGGAAACACCATATATTTT. The chain carries TRBV7-8 and TRBJ1-3; no reliable D call. The CDR3 is 15 amino acids. V was cut by 2 bases and J by 4 bases, with 12 bases left in between. Germline CDR1 reads SGHVS; CDR2 reads FQNEAQ.

The table lists this clonotype with many counts. The chain joins TRBV10-2 to TRBJ2-5; a weak D match, TRBD1 (6 bases). The V gene lost 3 bases and the J gene lost 2 bases, with 13 bases spanning the gap. The CDR3 runs to 15 residues. CDR1 and CDR2 (germline): WSHSY, SAAADI. CDR3 DNA sequence: TGCGCCAGCAGTGAATACAGGGACGTTCAAGAGACCCAGTACTTC. Translated, it gives CASSEYRDVQETQYF.

In nucleotides, the CDR3 is TGTGCCAGCAGCCTGGGGACAGGCGCGAACACCGGGGAGCTGTTTTTT. This sequence encodes CASSLGTGANTGELFF. The chain combines TRBV3-1 with TRBJ2-2, with 8 bases identical to TRBD1. Unmatched junction bases numbered 4, after V lost 4 bases and J lost 0 bases. The germline CDR1 and CDR2 sequences are LGHDT and YNNKEL (reference sequence). This CDR3 contains 16 residues.